Listed here is a single T cell receptor beta chain. What it recognizes is unknown. The source of the sample is a study of shared clonotypes between healthy human individuals. Study-wide context: The donor pool was made up of a couple of women and a few men aged 18 to 49.

V was clipped by 3 bases and J by 4 bases; unmatched bases: 5. This CDR3 spans 15 amino acids. Germline lookup yields CDR1 PRHDT and CDR2 FYEKMQ (reference sequence). Libraries were prepared by immunoSEQ multiplex PCR; TCRdb keeps only in-frame clonotypes and omits some of them. The repertoire includes under 2,000,000 clones, approximately 94% of them detected once, and more than 0.95% sits in the top ten. Findings and caveats of the study: Generation of non-shared clonotypes was less probable than generation of clonotypes shared by all four donors.

Selected positively for CCR7 and CD45RO-negative, naive CD8 cells excluded terminally differentiated effector memory CD45RA+ cells. Source material: naive CD8+ T cells sorted from blood. The chain carries TRBV13 and TRBJ1-4, with TRBD1 identical over 7 bases. The origin of this receptor is a man younger than 35 in good health. This CDR3 is CASSFWDSNNEKLFF. The CDR3 nucleotides read TGTGCCAGCAGCTTCTGGGACAGCAATAATGAAAAACTGTTTTTT.